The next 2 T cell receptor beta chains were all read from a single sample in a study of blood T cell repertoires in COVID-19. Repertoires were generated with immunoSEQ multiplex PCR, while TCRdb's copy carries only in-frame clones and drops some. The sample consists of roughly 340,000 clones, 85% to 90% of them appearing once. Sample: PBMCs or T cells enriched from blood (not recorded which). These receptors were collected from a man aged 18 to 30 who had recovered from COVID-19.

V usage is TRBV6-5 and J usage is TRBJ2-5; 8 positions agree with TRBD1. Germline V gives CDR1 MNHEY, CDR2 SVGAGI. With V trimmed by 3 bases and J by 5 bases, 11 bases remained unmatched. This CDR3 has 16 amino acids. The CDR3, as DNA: TGTGCCAGCAGTTATACCCCCCAGGGGGCCGTGGAGACCCAGTACTTC. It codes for CASSYTPQGAVETQYF.

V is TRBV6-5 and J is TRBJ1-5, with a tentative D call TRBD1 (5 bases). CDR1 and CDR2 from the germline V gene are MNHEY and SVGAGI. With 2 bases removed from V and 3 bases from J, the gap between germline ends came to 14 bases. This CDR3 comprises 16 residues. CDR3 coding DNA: TGTGCCAGCAGTTACGGCGGGGCCGCTGCCAATCAGCCCCAGCATTTT. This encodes CASSYGGAAANQPQHF.